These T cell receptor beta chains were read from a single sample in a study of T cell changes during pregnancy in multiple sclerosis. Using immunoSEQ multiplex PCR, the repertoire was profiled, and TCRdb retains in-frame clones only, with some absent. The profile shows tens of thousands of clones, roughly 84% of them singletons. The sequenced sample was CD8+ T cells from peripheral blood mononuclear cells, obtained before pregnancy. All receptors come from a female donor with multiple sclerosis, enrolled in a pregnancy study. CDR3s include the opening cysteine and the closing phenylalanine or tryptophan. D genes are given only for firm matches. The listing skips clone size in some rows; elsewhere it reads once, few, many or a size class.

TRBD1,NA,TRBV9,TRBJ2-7,CASSYGTGAYEQYF,TGTGCCAGCAGTTACGGGACAGGGGCCTACGAGCAGTACTTC
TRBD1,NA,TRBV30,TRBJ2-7,CAWSARGLYEQYF,TGTGCCTGGAGCGCCAGGGGGCTCTACGAGCAGTACTTC
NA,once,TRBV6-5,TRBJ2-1,CASSTTGYNEQFF,TGTGCCAGCAGTACGACAGGTTACAATGAGCAGTTCTTC
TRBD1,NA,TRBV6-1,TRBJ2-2,CATRDREDTGELFF,TGTGCCACAAGGGACAGGGAGGACACCGGGGAGCTGTTTTTT
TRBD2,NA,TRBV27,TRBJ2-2,CASSFTPTSGRAGELFF,TGTGCCAGCAGTTTTACGCCCACTAGCGGGAGGGCCGGGGAGCTGTTTTTT
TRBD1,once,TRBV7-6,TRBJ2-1,CASSFGTGRPYNEQFF,TGTGCCAGCAGCTTTGGGACAGGGCGTCCCTACAATGAGCAGTTCTTC
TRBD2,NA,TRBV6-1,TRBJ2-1,CASSVTSGATYNEQFF,TGTGCCAGCAGTGTGACTAGCGGGGCGACCTACAATGAGCAGTTCTTC
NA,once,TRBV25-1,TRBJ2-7,CASSETSGEQYF,TGTGCCAGCAGTGAAACTAGTGGGGAGCAGTACTTC
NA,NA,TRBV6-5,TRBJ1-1,CASSYWGGSTEAFF,TGTGCCAGCAGTTACTGGGGGGGAAGCACTGAAGCTTTCTTT
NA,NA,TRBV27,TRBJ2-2,CASSPLKWLATDTGELFF,TGTGCCAGCAGCCCTCTCAAGTGGCTAGCGACCGACACCGGGGAGCTGTTTTTT
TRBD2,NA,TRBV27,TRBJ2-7,CASSFGLAGGPHEQYF,TGTGCCAGCAGTTTCGGACTAGCGGGAGGGCCCCACGAGCAGTACTTC
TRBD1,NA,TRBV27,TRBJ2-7,CASSWGQAAEQYF,TGTGCCAGCAGTTGGGGACAGGCAGCCGAGCAGTACTTC
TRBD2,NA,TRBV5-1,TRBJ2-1,CASSPGLASGYEQFF,TGCGCCAGCAGCCCCGGACTAGCCTCGGGGTATGAGCAGTTCTTC
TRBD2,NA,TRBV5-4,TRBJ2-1,CASSRTSGLYNEQFF,TGTGCCAGCAGCCGGACTAGCGGGCTTTACAATGAGCAGTTCTTC
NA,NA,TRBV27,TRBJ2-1,CASSPSPGLLNEQFF,TGTGCCAGCAGTCCCTCCCCGGGATTACTTAATGAGCAGTTCTTC
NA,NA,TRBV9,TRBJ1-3,CASSTPQAILLSSGNTIYF,TGTGCCAGCAGCACCCCACAGGCCATCTTATTGAGCTCTGGAAACACCATATATTTT
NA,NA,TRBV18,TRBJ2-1,CASSPPRGSGGEQFF,TGTGCCAGCTCACCACCTCGGGGGTCTGGGGGTGAGCAGTTCTTC
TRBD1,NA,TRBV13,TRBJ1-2,CASSPRDRGRGYTF,TGTGCCAGCAGCCCCCGGGACAGGGGGCGAGGCTACACCTTC
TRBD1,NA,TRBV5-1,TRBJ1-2,CASSQGQGSFNYGYTF,TGCGCCAGCAGCCAGGGACAGGGAAGTTTTAACTATGGCTACACCTTC
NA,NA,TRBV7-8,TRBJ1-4,CASSPSTGGLMEKLFF,TGTGCCAGCAGCCCTAGTACCGGTGGCTTGATGGAAAAACTGTTTTTT
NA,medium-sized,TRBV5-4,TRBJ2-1,CASTLHNEQFF,TGTGCCAGCACCCTCCACAATGAGCAGTTCTTC
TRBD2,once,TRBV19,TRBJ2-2,CASSKGLAADYPGELFF,TGTGCCAGTAGTAAGGGACTAGCAGCGGATTATCCCGGGGAGCTGTTTTTT
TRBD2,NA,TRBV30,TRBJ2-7,CAWRTAGGLSYEQYF,TGTGCCTGGCGGACAGCGGGAGGGCTCTCTTACGAGCAGTACTTC
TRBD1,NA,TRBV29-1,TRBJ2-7,CSVERQGALRYEQYF,TGCAGCGTTGAACGGCAGGGGGCGCTTCGGTACGAGCAGTACTTC
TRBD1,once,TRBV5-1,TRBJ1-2,CASSLQGGANYGYTF,TGCGCCAGCAGCTTGCAGGGGGGTGCCAACTATGGCTACACCTTC
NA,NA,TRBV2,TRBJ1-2,CASTTRPYPYGYTF,TGTGCCAGCACGACCAGGCCTTACCCCTATGGCTACACCTTC
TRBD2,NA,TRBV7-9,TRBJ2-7,CASSLGPGLAGLYEQYF,TGTGCCAGCAGCTTAGGGCCGGGACTAGCGGGACTATACGAGCAGTACTTC
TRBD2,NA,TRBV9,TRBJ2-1,CASSGTSGRFYNEQFF,TGTGCCAGCAGCGGAACAAGCGGGAGGTTCTACAATGAGCAGTTCTTC
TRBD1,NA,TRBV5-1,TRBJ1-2,CASSLIGTEYYTF,TGCGCCAGCAGCCTAATCGGGACAGAGTACTACACCTTC
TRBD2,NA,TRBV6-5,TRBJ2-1,CASSTSGRVGEFF,TGTGCCAGCAGTACTAGCGGGAGGGTTGGTGAGTTCTTC
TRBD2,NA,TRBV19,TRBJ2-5,CASSIKREGLETQYF,TGTGCCAGTAGTATAAAGCGGGAGGGCCTCGAGACCCAGTACTTC
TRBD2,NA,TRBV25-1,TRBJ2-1,CASSWAGGGNEQFF,TGTGCCAGCAGTTGGGCGGGAGGAGGTAATGAGCAGTTCTTC
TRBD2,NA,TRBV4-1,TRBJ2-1,CASSLGLAAFYNEQFF,TGCGCCAGCAGCCTCGGACTAGCGGCCTTCTACAATGAGCAGTTCTTC
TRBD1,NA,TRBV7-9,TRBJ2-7,CASSHSAGTGGLTYEQYF,TGTGCCAGCAGCCACTCGGCCGGGACAGGGGGCCTTACGTACGAGCAGTACTTC
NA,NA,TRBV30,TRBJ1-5,CAWSGRGQHPGTQPQHF,TGTGCCTGGAGTGGCAGGGGCCAACACCCCGGAACTCAGCCCCAGCATTTT
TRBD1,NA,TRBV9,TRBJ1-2,CASSEGQGYGYTF,TGTGCCAGCAGCGAGGGACAGGGGTATGGCTACACCTTC
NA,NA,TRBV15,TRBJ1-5,CATSRAEVGQPQHF,TGTGCCACCAGCAGAGCCGAGGTTGGTCAGCCCCAGCATTTT
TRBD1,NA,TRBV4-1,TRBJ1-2,CASSPYGQVRQNGYTF,TGCGCCAGCAGCCCTTATGGACAGGTGAGGCAGAATGGCTACACCTTC
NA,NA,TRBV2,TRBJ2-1,CASSENSRDGSYNEQFF,TGTGCCAGCAGTGAAAATTCGCGGGATGGGTCCTACAATGAGCAGTTCTTC
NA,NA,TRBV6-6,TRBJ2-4,CASSYPGQTNIQYF,TGTGCCAGCAGTTACCCTGGACAGACAAACATTCAGTACTTC
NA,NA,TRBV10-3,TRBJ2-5,CAISESWGAGTQYF,TGTGCCATCAGTGAGTCCTGGGGCGCTGGGACCCAGTACTTC
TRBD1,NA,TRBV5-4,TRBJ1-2,CASSITGGDGYTF,TGTGCCAGCAGCATTACAGGGGGGGATGGCTACACCTTC
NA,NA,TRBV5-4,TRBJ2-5,CASSLGEIQETQYF,TGTGCCAGCAGCTTGGGGGAGATCCAAGAGACCCAGTACTTC
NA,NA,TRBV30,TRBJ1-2,CAWSVLARRGKRVDGYTF,TGTGCCTGGAGTGTACTTGCTCGGAGGGGAAAACGGGTAGATGGCTACACCTTC
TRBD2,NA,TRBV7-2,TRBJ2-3,CASSLSSGPLVGTTDTQYF,TGTGCCAGCAGCTTATCTAGCGGACCTCTTGTTGGGACCACAGATACGCAGTATTTT
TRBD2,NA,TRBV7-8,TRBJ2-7,CASSTGLAASRVEDLREQYF,TGTGCCAGCAGCACGGGACTAGCGGCGTCTAGAGTGGAGGATCTGCGCGAGCAGTACTTC
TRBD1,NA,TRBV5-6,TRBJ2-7,CASRGRTGDPYEQYF,TGTGCCAGCAGAGGACGGACAGGGGACCCCTACGAGCAGTACTTC